These 7 T cell receptor beta chains share one sample of origin, sequenced in a study of blood T cell repertoires in COVID-19 (dated by TCRdb to between 2020 and 2021). Library preparation used the immunoSEQ multiplex PCR assay. In its TCRdb copy, this immuneACCESS table keeps in-frame sequences only and misses some clones. Where compared with another copy, unresolved V genes explain less than half of these, and the others have no known cause. The table for this sample lists about 310,000 clones; nearly 90% of them were counted only once. Roughly 1% of the sample is taken by the ten largest. Source material: peripheral blood. Receptors were obtained from a woman between 40 and 50 years old with COVID-19, enrolled during active disease.

The J gene is TRBJ2-3, the V gene TRBV5-1; TRBD2 aligns across 7 bases. Per germline, CDR1 SGHRS and CDR2 YFSETQ. The V and J ends lost 0 bases and 0 bases, in that order; junction bases with no gene match: 7. The CDR3 loop spans 17 amino acids. The CDR3 nucleotides are TGCGCCAGCAGCTTGGGGGCTAGCGGTCCCAGCACAGATACGCAGTATTTT. Protein sequence: CASSLGASGPSTDTQYF.

The V gene is TRBV7-9, the J gene TRBJ2-1, with TRBD1 identical over 9 bases. CDR3 length: 15 amino acids. Germline lookup yields CDR1 SEHNR and CDR2 FQNEAQ (reference sequence). V shed 4 bases and J 4 bases; nucleotides not matched to a gene: 5. The CDR3 nucleotides read TGTGCCAGCAGCTCTACAGGGGGCGCGTACAATGAGCAGTTCTTC. It encodes CASSSTGGAYNEQFF.

DNA for the CDR3: TGTGCCAGCATTACAGACAGAAGCTCCTACGAGCAGTACTTC. The encoded protein is CASITDRSSYEQYF. This chain links TRBV28 with TRBJ2-7; D perhaps matches TRBD1 (5 bases). Germline V gene data show CDR1 as MDHEN and CDR2 as SYDVKM. This CDR3 is 14 amino acids long. V was cut by 7 bases and J by 0 bases, with 13 bases left in between.

The gene calls are TRBV4-2 and TRBJ2-1; 9 nucleotides match TRBD2. The CDR3 has 16 amino acids. Trimming at V came to 4 bases and at J to 7 bases, leaving 11 bases not matched to a gene. Germline CDR1 is LGHNA and CDR2 is YNFKEQ. This chain's CDR3 is CASSPRHSGGHNEQFF. Here the CDR3 DNA reads TGTGCCAGCAGCCCTCGGCATAGCGGGGGCCATAATGAGCAGTTCTTC.

The sample holds a few counts of this clone. The chain uses TRBV4-3 and TRBJ1-5, with D uncertain. Germline CDR1 and CDR2: LGHNA and YSLEER. The germline V and J ends were trimmed by 8 bases and 1 base, with 12 bases remaining between them. This CDR3 has 14 residues. The CDR3 sequence: CASGEGYSNQPQHF. As DNA, the CDR3 is TGCGCCAGCGGTGAGGGATACAGCAATCAGCCCCAGCATTTT.

This clone occurred once. The chain couples TRBV3-1 (or the pseudogene TRBV3-2) to TRBJ1-4; 8 nucleotides agree with TRBD1. V gave up 3 bases and J gave up 6 bases; unmatched junction bases: 3. The CDR3 has 14 amino acids. Germline CDR1 LGHDT, CDR2 YNNKEL (reference sequence). This chain's CDR3 is CASSQRTGYEKLFF. The CDR3 nucleotides are TGTGCCAGCAGCCAGAGGACAGGGTATGAAAAACTGTTTTTT.

This chain joins TRBV10-3 and TRBJ1-5, with D possibly matching TRBD1 (6 bases). CDR1 ENHRY and CDR2 SYGVKD come from the germline V gene. The CDR3 is 16 amino acids. The germline V and J ends were trimmed by 4 bases and 2 bases, with 15 bases remaining between them. CDR3 protein: CAISARDIQGNQPQHF. For the CDR3, the DNA is TGTGCCATCAGTGCTCGGGACATCCAGGGCAATCAGCCCCAGCATTTT.